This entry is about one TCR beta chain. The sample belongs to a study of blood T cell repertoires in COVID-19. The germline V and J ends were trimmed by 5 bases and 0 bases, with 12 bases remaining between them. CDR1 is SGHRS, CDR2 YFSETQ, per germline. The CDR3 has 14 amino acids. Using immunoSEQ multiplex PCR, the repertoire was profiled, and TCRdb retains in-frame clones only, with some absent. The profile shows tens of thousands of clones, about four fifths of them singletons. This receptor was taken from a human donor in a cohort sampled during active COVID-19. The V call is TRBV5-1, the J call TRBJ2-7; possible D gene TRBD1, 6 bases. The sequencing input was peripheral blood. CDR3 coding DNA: TGCGCCAGCAGTACCGGGACAACCTCCTACGAGCAGTACTTC. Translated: CASSTGTTSYEQYF.